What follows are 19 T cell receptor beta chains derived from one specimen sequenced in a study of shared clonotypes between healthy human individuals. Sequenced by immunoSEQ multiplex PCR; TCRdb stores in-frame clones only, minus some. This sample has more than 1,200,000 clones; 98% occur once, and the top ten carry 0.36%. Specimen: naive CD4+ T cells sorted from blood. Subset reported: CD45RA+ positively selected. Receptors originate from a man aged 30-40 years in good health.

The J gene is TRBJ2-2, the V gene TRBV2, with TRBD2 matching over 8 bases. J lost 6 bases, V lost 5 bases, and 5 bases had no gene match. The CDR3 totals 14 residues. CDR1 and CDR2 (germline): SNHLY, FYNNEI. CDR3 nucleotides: TGTGCCAGCAGTTTCGGGAGGGGGTCCGGGGAGCTGTTTTTT. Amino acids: CASSFGRGSGELFF.

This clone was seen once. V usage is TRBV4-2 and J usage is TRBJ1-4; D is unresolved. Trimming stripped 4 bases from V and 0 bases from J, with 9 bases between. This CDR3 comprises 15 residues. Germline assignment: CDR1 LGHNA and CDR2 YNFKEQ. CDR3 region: CASSLPVTTNEKLFF. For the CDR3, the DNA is TGTGCCAGCAGCCTTCCCGTGACAACTAATGAAAAACTGTTTTTT.

In DNA, the CDR3 is TGTGCCAGCAGCCGTAGAGGGGTCAGTAATGGCTACACCTTC. This encodes CASSRRGVSNGYTF. This chain joins TRBV5-4 and TRBJ1-2; possible D gene TRBD1, 5 bases. CDR1 is SGHNT, CDR2 YYREEE, per germline (reference sequence). The CDR3 contains 14 residues. V lost 4 bases, J lost 6 bases, and 16 bases lay in between.

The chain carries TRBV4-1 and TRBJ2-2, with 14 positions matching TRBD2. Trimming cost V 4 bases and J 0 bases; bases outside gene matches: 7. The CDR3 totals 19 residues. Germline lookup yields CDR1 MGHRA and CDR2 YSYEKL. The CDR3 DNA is TGCGCCAGCAGCCGAGTGGGACTAGCGGGAGCCGCGAACACCGGGGAGCTGTTTTTT. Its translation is CASSRVGLAGAANTGELFF.

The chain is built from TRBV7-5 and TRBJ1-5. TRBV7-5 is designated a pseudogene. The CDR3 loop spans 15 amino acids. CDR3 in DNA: TGTGCCAGAAGCTTATCCCCCGACCAAGATCAGCCCCAGCATTTT. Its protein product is CARSLSPDQDQPQHF.

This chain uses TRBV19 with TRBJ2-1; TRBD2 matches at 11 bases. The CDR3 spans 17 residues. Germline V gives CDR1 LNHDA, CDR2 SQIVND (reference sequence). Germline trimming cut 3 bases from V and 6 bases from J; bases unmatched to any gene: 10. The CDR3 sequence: CASSMTQLAGVGNEQFF. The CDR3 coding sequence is TGTGCCAGTAGTATGACCCAACTAGCGGGAGTGGGCAATGAGCAGTTCTTC.

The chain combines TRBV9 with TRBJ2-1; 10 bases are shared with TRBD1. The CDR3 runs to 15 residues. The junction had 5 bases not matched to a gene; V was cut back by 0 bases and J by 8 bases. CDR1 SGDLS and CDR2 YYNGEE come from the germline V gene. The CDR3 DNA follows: TGTGCCAGCAGCGTAGGGACAGGGGGGTATCATGAGCAGTTCTTC. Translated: CASSVGTGGYHEQFF.

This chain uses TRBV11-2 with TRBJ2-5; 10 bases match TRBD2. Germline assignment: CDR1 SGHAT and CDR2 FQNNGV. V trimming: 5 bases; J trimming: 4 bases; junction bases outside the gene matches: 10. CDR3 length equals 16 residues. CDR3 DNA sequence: TGTGCCAGCAGCGCAATGCCTAGCGGGAGAATAGAGACCCAGTACTTC. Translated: CASSAMPSGRIETQYF.

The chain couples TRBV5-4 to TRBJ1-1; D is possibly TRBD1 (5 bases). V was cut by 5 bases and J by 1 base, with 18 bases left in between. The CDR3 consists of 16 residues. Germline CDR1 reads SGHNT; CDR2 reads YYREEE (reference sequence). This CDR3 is CASRPGPGTGNTEAFF. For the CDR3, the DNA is TGTGCCAGCAGACCTGGACCGGGGACGGGGAACACTGAAGCTTTCTTT.

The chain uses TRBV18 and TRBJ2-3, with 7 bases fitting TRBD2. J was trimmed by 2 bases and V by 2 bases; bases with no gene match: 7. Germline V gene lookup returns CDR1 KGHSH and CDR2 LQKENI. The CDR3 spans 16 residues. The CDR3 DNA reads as TGTGCCAGCTCACCATTAGGGAGGGCCGACACAGATACGCAGTATTTT. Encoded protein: CASSPLGRADTDTQYF.

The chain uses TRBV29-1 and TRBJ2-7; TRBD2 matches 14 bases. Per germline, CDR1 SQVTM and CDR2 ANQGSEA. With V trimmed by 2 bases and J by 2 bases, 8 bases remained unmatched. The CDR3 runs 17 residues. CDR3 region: CSVELGTSGSVPYEQYF. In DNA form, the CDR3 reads TGCAGCGTTGAATTAGGGACTAGCGGGAGTGTGCCCTACGAGCAGTACTTC.

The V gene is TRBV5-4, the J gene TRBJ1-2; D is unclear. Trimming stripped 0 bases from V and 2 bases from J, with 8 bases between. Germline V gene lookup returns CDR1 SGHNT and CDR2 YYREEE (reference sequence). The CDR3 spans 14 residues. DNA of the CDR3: TGTGCCAGCAGCTTGGTCGGCGAAAACTATGGCTACACCTTC. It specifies CASSLVGENYGYTF. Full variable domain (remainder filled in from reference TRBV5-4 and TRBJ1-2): ETGVTQSPTHLIKTRGQQVTLRCSSQSGHNTVSWYQQALGQGPQFIFQYYREEENGRGNFPPRFSGLQFPNYSSELNVNALELDDSALYLCASSLVGENYGYTFGSGTRLTVV.

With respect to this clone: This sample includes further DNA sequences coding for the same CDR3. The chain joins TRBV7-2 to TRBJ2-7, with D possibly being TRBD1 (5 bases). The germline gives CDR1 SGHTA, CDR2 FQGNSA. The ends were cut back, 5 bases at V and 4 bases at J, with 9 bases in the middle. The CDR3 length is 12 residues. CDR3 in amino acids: CASSLQGYEQYF. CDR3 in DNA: TGTGCCAGCAGCCTCCAGGGTTACGAGCAGTACTTC.

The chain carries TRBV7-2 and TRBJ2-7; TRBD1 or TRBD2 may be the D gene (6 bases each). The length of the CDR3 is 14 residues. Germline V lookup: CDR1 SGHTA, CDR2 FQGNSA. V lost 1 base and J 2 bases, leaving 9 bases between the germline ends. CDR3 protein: CASSLVEGAYEQYF. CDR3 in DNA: TGTGCCAGCAGCTTAGTGGAGGGGGCCTACGAGCAGTACTTC.

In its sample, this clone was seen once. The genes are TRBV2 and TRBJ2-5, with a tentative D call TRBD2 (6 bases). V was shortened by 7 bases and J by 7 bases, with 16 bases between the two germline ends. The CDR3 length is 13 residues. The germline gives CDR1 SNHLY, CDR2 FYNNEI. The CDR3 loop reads CASKRAGGTTQYF. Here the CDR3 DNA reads TGTGCCAGCAAAAGGGCAGGAGGGACGACCCAGTACTTC. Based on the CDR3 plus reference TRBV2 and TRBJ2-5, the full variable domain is EPEVTQTPSHQVTQMGQEVILRCVPISNHLYFYWYRQILGQKVEFLVSFYNNEISEKSEIFDDQFSVERPDGSNFTLKIRSTKLEDSAMYFCASKRAGGTTQYFGPGTRLLVL.

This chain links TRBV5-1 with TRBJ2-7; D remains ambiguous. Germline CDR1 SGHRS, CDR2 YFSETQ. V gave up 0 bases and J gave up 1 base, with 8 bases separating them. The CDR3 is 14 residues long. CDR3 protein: CASSLGTISYEQYF. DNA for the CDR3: TGCGCCAGCAGCTTGGGGACCATTTCCTACGAGCAGTACTTC.

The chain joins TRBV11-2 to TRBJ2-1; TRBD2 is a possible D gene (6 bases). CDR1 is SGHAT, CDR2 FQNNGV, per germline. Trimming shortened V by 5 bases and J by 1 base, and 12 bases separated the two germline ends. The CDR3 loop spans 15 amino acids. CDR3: CASSRGSGSYNEQFF. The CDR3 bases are TGTGCCAGCAGCAGAGGTAGCGGTTCCTACAATGAGCAGTTCTTC.

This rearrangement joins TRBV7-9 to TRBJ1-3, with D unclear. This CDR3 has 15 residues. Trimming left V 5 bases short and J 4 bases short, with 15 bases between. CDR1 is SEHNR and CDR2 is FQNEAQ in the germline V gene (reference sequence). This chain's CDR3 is CASSDLSTNGNTIYF. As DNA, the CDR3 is TGTGCCAGCAGCGACCTAAGCACCAACGGAAACACCATATATTTT.

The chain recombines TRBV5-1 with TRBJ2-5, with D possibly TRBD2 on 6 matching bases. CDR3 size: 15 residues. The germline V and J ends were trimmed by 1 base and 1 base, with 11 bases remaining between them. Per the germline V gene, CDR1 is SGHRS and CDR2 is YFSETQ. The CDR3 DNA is TGCGCCAGCAGCTTGTATCCGGGAGCCCAAGAGACCCAGTACTTC. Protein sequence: CASSLYPGAQETQYF.